The T cell receptor (beta chain) described here comes from a study of CD8+ T cells in alopecia areata. The sequencing template was cDNA reverse transcribed from extracted RNA. Some clones are missing from TCRdb's copy, which holds only in-frame ones; the method was immunoSEQ multiplex PCR. The table records 200,000 or so clones, over 40% of them present only once. This clone has more than one count but fewer than ten. Germline lookup yields CDR1 SEHNR and CDR2 FQNEAQ (reference sequence). Trimming at V came to 1 base and at J to 7 bases, leaving 7 bases not matched to a gene. The CDR3 runs to 17 residues. Treatment indicated: oral pan-JAK inhibitor, 5-10 mg twice daily.

The chain recombines TRBV7-9 with TRBJ2-1; 13 nucleotides agree with TRBD2. The sequencing used CD4+ T cells sorted from blood, collected around week 36, from a patient treated with tofacitinib. The sequence derives from a human donor with alopecia areata. DNA of the CDR3: TGTGCCAGCAGCTTAGGACTAGCGGGAGGCAATGAGAATGAGCAGTTCTTC. Translating it yields CASSLGLAGGNENEQFF.